This T cell receptor beta chain emerged from a study of blood T cell repertoires in COVID-19. Study-wide background: PBMCs, B-cell-depleted T cells, or T cells provided the cDNA or gDNA that made up the material.

V shed 4 bases, J shed 2 bases, and the junction held 4 bases outside the gene matches. Germline V CDR1 and CDR2: SGHTA, FQGNSA. The CDR3 runs 16 residues. In the original processing: Amplified reference gene primers provided the basis for estimating nucleated cell counts. The method was immunoSEQ multiplex PCR; TCRdb's version includes in-frame clones alone and lacks a portion of them. V and J calls and clone size follow that table, whereas D and trimming were derived from the DNA. Altogether under 200,000 clones are present, 70% to 90% being singletons, with the ten largest covering around 1.1%. This TCR was recovered from a man aged 35-49 years with acute or convalescent COVID-19. The rearrangement links TRBV7-2 to TRBJ1-3; 11 nucleotides match TRBD1. Sequenced material: peripheral blood. The DNA of the CDR3 is TGTGCCAGCAGCTCGGGACAGGGGGGAACTGGAAACACCATATATTTT. Its protein is CASSSGQGGTGNTIYF.